These 18 T cell receptor beta chains came from one sample sequenced in a study of cytomegalovirus exposure and HLA in healthy donors. Both 60 Vbeta primers and 13 Jbeta primers went into the PCR. Data came from immunoSEQ multiplex PCR; TCRdb stores just in-frame clones and leaves some out. The sample holds about 48,000 clones. Source material: PBMCs. These receptors were collected from a woman aged 40-49 years in good health and CMV-seronegative.

The rearrangement links TRBV2 to TRBJ2-3; perhaps TRBD1 as D (5 bases). CDR3 length equals 13 residues. In germline, CDR1 is SNHLY, CDR2 FYNNEI. V was pared by 11 bases and J by 0 bases, with 12 bases between. The CDR3 protein is CACSRESTDTQYF. CDR3 coding DNA: TGTGCCTGTTCCAGGGAAAGCACAGATACGCAGTATTTT.

The chain joins TRBV4-1 to TRBJ1-1, with D possibly being TRBD1 (5 bases). The CDR3 runs to 14 residues. The germline V and J ends were trimmed by 5 bases and 1 base, with 11 bases remaining between them. Germline V gene sequence: CDR1 MGHRA, CDR2 YSYEKL. CDR3 amino acids: CASSYDSKNTEAFF. CDR3 DNA: TGCGCCAGCAGCTACGACAGTAAGAACACTGAAGCTTTCTTT.

The gene calls are TRBV15 and TRBJ2-5; a possible D gene is TRBD2 (5 bases). Germline V lookup: CDR1 LNHNV, CDR2 YYDKDF (reference sequence). Trimming cost V 1 base and J 4 bases, with 16 bases left between them. The CDR3 covers 16 residues. The CDR3 region has the DNA TGTGCCACCAGCAGAGCTGGCGGGTCTCGACGAGAGACCCAGTACTTC. This gives the protein CATSRAGGSRRETQYF.

The rearrangement joins TRBV7-2 to TRBJ2-3; D unresolved. Germline V gene sequence: CDR1 SGHTA, CDR2 FQGNSA. Trimming cost V 6 bases and J 2 bases, with 6 bases left between them. The CDR3 length is 12 residues. The CDR3 sequence is CASSFYTDTQYF. Here the CDR3 DNA reads TGTGCCAGCAGTTTTTACACAGATACGCAGTATTTT.

The CDR3 sequence is CASNGDRTYEQYF. The CDR3, as DNA: TGTGCCAGCAACGGCGACAGAACCTACGAGCAGTACTTC. The genes are TRBV2 and TRBJ2-7; D might be TRBD1 (5 bases). V was trimmed by 7 bases and J by 2 bases, leaving 12 bases between them. Germline CDR1 reads SNHLY; CDR2 reads FYNNEI. The CDR3 covers 13 residues.

The CDR3 region is CASSPQGETQYF. The CDR3 coding sequence is TGTGCCAGCAGCCCGCAGGGCGAGACCCAGTACTTC. The gene calls are TRBV7-9 and TRBJ2-5; D is possibly TRBD1 (5 bases). Germline CDR1 and CDR2: SEHNR and FQNEAQ (reference sequence). Trimming removed 5 bases from V and 5 bases from J, with 9 bases in between. This CDR3 comprises 12 residues.

With respect to this clone: Sequence at one end of the junction differs from germline and may be a read error. The CDR3, as DNA: TGTGCCAGCAATTTAGGTGGACAGGGGAACACTGAAGCTTTCTTT. Amino acid sequence: CASNLGGQGNTEAFF. The genes are TRBV28 and TRBJ1-1; 8 bases map to TRBD1. The V gene's germline CDR1 is MDHEN and CDR2 SYDVKM. This CDR3 is 15 amino acids long.

The chain employs TRBV14 and TRBJ2-2; no clear D gene. The germline gives CDR1 SGHDN, CDR2 FVKESK. The CDR3 contains 13 residues. Trimming took off 5 bases at V and 3 bases at J, with 7 bases between the two ends. CDR3: CASSDRYTGELFF. The CDR3 DNA follows: TGTGCCAGCAGCGATCGGTACACCGGGGAGCTGTTTTTT.

The chain has TRBV15 and TRBJ1-5, with D maybe TRBD1 (6 bases). Germline assignment: CDR1 LNHNV and CDR2 YYDKDF (reference sequence). The CDR3 sequence is 16 residues long. V lost 8 bases, J lost 1 base, and 18 bases lay in between. This CDR3 is CATRGDRGASNQPQHF. The CDR3 bases are TGTGCCACCCGCGGGGACCGGGGGGCAAGCAATCAGCCCCAGCATTTT.

This rearrangement joins TRBV6-1 to TRBJ2-7, with D hard to call. Trimming removed 0 bases at V and 2 bases at J, with 8 bases between. CDR1 MNHNS and CDR2 SASEGT come from the germline V gene. The CDR3 runs 14 residues. CDR3 region: CASSEASLTYEQYF. For the CDR3, the DNA is TGTGCCAGCAGTGAAGCGTCGTTAACCTACGAGCAGTACTTC.

This chain links TRBV29-1 with TRBJ2-6; 7 bases are a match to TRBD2. The V gene end was trimmed by 3 bases and the J gene end by 3 bases; junction bases not matched to a gene: 2. The CDR3 covers 14 residues. The V gene's germline CDR1 is SQVTM and CDR2 ANQGSEA. The CDR3 region is CSVEGGSGANVLTF. CDR3 sequence (DNA): TGCAGCGTTGAGGGAGGGAGTGGGGCCAACGTCCTGACTTTC.

The V gene is TRBV6-4, the J gene TRBJ2-3; 11 bases line up with TRBD1. V lost 5 bases and J lost 4; bases outside the gene matches: 2. The V gene's germline CDR1 is MRHNA and CDR2 SNTAGT. The CDR3 runs to 14 residues. The CDR3 DNA follows: TGTGCCAGCAGTAGGACAGGGGGCGCAGATACGCAGTATTTT. It yields the protein CASSRTGGADTQYF.

This sequence joins TRBV18 and TRBJ2-7, with a possible D match to TRBD1 (6 bases). V lost 2 bases and J lost 3, with 14 bases in between. The CDR3 is made up of 15 amino acids. CDR1 is KGHSH, CDR2 LQKENI, per germline. The CDR3 DNA sequence: TGTGCCAGCTCACCAGTCGTAGCAGGGGTCTACGAGCAGTACTTC. The encoded protein is CASSPVVAGVYEQYF.

The chain combines TRBV5-1 with TRBJ2-7; TRBD1 matches at 7 bases. The CDR3 sequence is 15 residues long. Trimming at V came to 0 bases and at J to 0 bases, leaving 3 bases not matched to a gene. Germline V gives CDR1 SGHRS, CDR2 YFSETQ. CDR3 nucleotides: TGCGCCAGCAGCTTGGGGTCAGGGGGCTCCTACGAGCAGTACTTC. Its protein is CASSLGSGGSYEQYF.

V gene TRBV27 combines with J gene TRBJ2-1, with 16 positions matching TRBD2. Germline CDR1 is MNHEY and CDR2 is SMNVEV (reference sequence). The CDR3 extends over 17 amino acids. Losses at the gene ends were 1 base for V and 8 bases for J; bases not matched to a gene: 5. Written as DNA, the CDR3 is TGTGCCAGCAGTTTATTGGGACTAGCGGGAGGGCGGGATGAGCAGTTCTTC. As protein: CASSLLGLAGGRDEQFF.

The gene calls are TRBV5-1 and TRBJ2-3; 14 bases are shared with TRBD2. CDR3 length: 16 amino acids. The germline V gene has CDR1 SGHRS and CDR2 YFSETQ. The V gene end was trimmed by 0 bases and the J gene end by 5 bases; junction bases not matched to a gene: 2. CDR3 nucleotide sequence: TGCGCCAGCAGCTTGGGACTAGCGGGGGGGATAGATACGCAGTATTTT. It encodes CASSLGLAGGIDTQYF.

The chain carries TRBV6-1 and TRBJ2-7; TRBD2 matches at 8 bases. The length of the CDR3 is 14 residues. In germline, CDR1 is MNHNS, CDR2 SASEGT. Germline trimming cut 6 bases from V and 3 bases from J; bases unmatched to any gene: 7. The CDR3 DNA reads as TGTGCCAGCAGCCCCGGGAGGGGGGACTACGAGCAGTACTTC. Its translation: CASSPGRGDYEQYF.

This rearrangement joins TRBV11-2 to TRBJ2-7; the D is unclear. The ends were cut back, 5 bases at V and 6 bases at J, with 11 bases in the middle. This CDR3 is 12 amino acids long. Germline lookup yields CDR1 SGHAT and CDR2 FQNNGV. For the CDR3, the DNA is TGTGCCAGCAGCACCCGCCCGGGCGAGCAGTACTTC. Translating gives CASSTRPGEQYF. The full variable domain, its missing parts supplied by reference TRBV11-2 and TRBJ2-7, is EAGVAQSPRYKIIEKRQSVAFWCNPISGHATLYWYQQILGQGPKLLIQFQNNGVVDDSQLPKDRFSAERLKGVDSTLKIQPAKLEDSAVYLCASSTRPGEQYFGPGTRLTVT.